The 5 T cell receptor beta chains presented below share a single source sample, sequenced in a study of T cells after posttransplantation cyclophosphamide. Profiled with immunoSEQ multiplex PCR; TCRdb holds only in-frame clones, not every one. The profile shows more than 30,000 clones, about nine tenths of them singletons. The naive gate required viable CD3+CD4+ or CD3+CD8+ cells with CCR7+CD45RA+CD45RO-CD95-CD27+CD28+ phenotype. The material sequenced was naive CD4+ T cells sorted from PBMCs. Receptor source: an older woman in good health, CMV-negative, and a related stem cell transplant donor.

The V and J genes are TRBV9 and TRBJ2-2, with a possible D match to TRBD2 (5 bases). The CDR3 covers 14 residues. With 0 bases removed from V and 5 bases from J, the gap between germline ends came to 8 bases. The germline CDR1 and CDR2 sequences are SGDLS and YYNGEE. This CDR3 reads CASSVDGKTGELFF. CDR3 nucleotides: TGTGCCAGCAGCGTAGACGGGAAGACCGGGGAGCTGTTTTTT.

This chain connects TRBV13 to TRBJ2-2; the match to TRBD2 covers 15 bases. CDR3 length: 16 amino acids. V shed 10 bases, J shed 0 bases, and the junction held 3 bases outside the gene matches. Germline loops: CDR1 PRHDT, CDR2 FYEKMQ (reference sequence). CDR3 DNA: TGTGCCACCGGGACTAGCGGGGGGTCGAACACCGGGGAGCTGTTTTTT. This gives the protein CATGTSGGSNTGELFF.

This chain joins TRBV28 and TRBJ2-3; TRBD2 matches 8 bases. The CDR3 is 15 residues long. The J segment lost 0 bases and the V segment lost 3 bases, leaving 2 bases of the junction unmatched. Germline V gene data show CDR1 as MDHEN and CDR2 as SYDVKM. CDR3 DNA: TGTGCCAGCAGTTTTGAGCGGGGGAGCACAGATACGCAGTATTTT. It translates to CASSFERGSTDTQYF.

This chain connects TRBV13 to TRBJ2-3; a weak D match, TRBD2 (6 bases). Trimming took off 8 bases at V and 0 bases at J, with 15 bases between the two ends. CDR1 and CDR2 from the germline V gene are PRHDT and FYEKMQ (reference sequence). This CDR3 contains 15 residues. The CDR3 protein is CASSTAGRSTDTQYF. The CDR3 bases are TGTGCCAGCTCAACCGCGGGGCGCAGCACAGATACGCAGTATTTT.

The chain combines TRBV6-1 with TRBJ2-3; D may be TRBD1 (5 bases). This CDR3 is 13 amino acids long. The V gene's germline CDR1 is MNHNS and CDR2 SASEGT. CDR3 residues: CAYGQTSTDTQYF. CDR3 DNA sequence: TGTGCTTACGGACAAACTAGCACAGATACGCAGTATTTT.